This T cell receptor (beta chain) was profiled in a study of blood T cell repertoires in COVID-19. Study context: The United States, Italy and Spain provided the acute and convalescent COVID-19 samples. From T cells, B-cell-depleted T cells, or PBMCs came the material, which was cDNA or gDNA.

In the source study's methods: Reference gene primer amplification gave estimated nucleated cell counts. Method: immunoSEQ multiplex PCR; TCRdb's copy keeps in-frame clones and lacks some. V, J and clone size are those of that table, while D and trimming were read from the DNA. Among roughly 160,000 clones listed, about four fifths were seen once. Germline V gene data show CDR1 as SGHNT and CDR2 as YENEEA. The CDR3 totals 13 residues. V trimming: 5 bases; J trimming: 6 bases; junction bases outside the gene matches: 6. This chain uses TRBV11-3 with TRBJ2-7; 8 nucleotides line up with TRBD1. Sequencing used peripheral blood. The receptor was isolated from a man aged 65 to 85 with active or convalescent COVID-19. The CDR3 region is CASSRQGISEQYF. The CDR3 coding sequence is TGTGCCAGCAGCCGACAGGGGATCAGCGAGCAGTACTTC.